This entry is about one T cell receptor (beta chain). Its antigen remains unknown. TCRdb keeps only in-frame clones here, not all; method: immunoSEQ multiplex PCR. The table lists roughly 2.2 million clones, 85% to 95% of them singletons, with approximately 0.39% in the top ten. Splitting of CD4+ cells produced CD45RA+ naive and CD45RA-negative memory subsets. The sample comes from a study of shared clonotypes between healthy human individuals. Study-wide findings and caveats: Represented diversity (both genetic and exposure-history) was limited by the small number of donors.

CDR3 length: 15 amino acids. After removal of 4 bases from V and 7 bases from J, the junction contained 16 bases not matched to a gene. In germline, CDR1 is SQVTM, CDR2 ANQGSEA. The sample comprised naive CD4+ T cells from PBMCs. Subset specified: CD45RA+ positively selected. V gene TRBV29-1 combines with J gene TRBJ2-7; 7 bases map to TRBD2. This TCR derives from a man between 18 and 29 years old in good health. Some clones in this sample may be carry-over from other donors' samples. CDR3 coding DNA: TGCAGCGTTGCTAGCGGCACCCCCCAGGATTTAGAGCAGTACTTC. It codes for CSVASGTPQDLEQYF.